This T cell receptor beta chain was found in a study of neurological immune-mediated disorders. Study-level points and caveats: Patients with HTLV-1-associated myelopathy had the highest level of TCR clonal expansion, whereas patients with multiple sclerosis had the lowest level, falling beneath the level found in healthy controls.

The cDNA came from 5'RACE with 10-nucleotide random UMIs. TCRdb itself ran the 5' RACE reads through MiXCR, one entry per CDR3 protein. This table has about 76,000 distinct CDR3 sequences, roughly 15% appearing once. The V end was cut by 0 bases, the J end by 6 bases, with 17 bases between. Per the germline V gene, CDR1 is DFQATT and CDR2 is SNEGSKA (reference sequence). CDR3 length equals 15 residues. This clonotype came up many times. Its antigen is currently unknown. This chain links TRBV20-1 with TRBJ1-1, with D hard to call. The sequenced sample consisted of PBMCs. The TCR originated in a woman aged 40 to 50 in good health. The CDR3 DNA reads as TGCAGTGCTAGAGACAGTCTATCACTTTTCGCTGAAGCTTTCTTT. It codes for CSARDSLSLFAEAFF.